The 8 T cell receptor beta chains below were found in one sample sequenced in a study of blood T cell repertoires in COVID-19. Profiling relied on immunoSEQ multiplex PCR, and the TCRdb table lists in-frame clones only, not all of them. The sample lists about 47,000 clones; 88% were seen once. Sequencing was done on a sample of peripheral blood. The receptors were sampled from a man aged 45 to 65 with active COVID-19.

This sequence joins TRBV5-1 and TRBJ1-1, with 11 bases aligning to TRBD1. Trimming removed 4 bases from V and 6 bases from J; junction bases left unmatched: 11. This CDR3 comprises 16 residues. In germline, CDR1 is SGHRS, CDR2 YFSETQ. CDR3 coding DNA: TGCGCCAGCAGCACGGATGGACAGGGGGCATTCGCTGAAGCTTTCTTT. This sequence encodes CASSTDGQGAFAEAFF.

V gene TRBV6-2 or TRBV6-3 combines with J gene TRBJ2-3; 7 bases agree with TRBD2. CDR1 is MNHEY, CDR2 SVGEGT, per germline. The CDR3 runs to 16 residues. V lost 2 bases to trimming and J lost 3 bases; unmatched junction nucleotides: 8. CDR3 sequence (DNA): TGTGCCAGCAGTTACAGGGGAGCGCGGGGGACAGATACGCAGTATTTT. Translating it yields CASSYRGARGTDTQYF.

V usage is TRBV18 and J usage is TRBJ1-2; 8 bases line up with TRBD1. The CDR3 is made up of 20 amino acids. CDR1 KGHSH and CDR2 LQKENI come from the germline V gene. Losses at the gene ends were 3 bases for V and 4 bases for J; bases not matched to a gene: 22. The CDR3 loop reads CASSPPAPSGGRRPPYGYTF. The CDR3 DNA is TGTGCCAGCTCACCTCCCGCTCCCTCAGGGGGCCGCCGGCCGCCCTATGGCTACACCTTC.

The chain joins TRBV6-1 to TRBJ1-6, with D possibly being TRBD1 (5 bases). From germline, CDR1 is MNHNS and CDR2 SASEGT. The CDR3 sequence is 15 residues long. Trimming took off 1 base at V and 7 bases at J, with 11 bases between the two ends. The DNA of the CDR3 is TGTGCCAGCAGTGAAGGCAGGGTCCGGAATTCACCCCTCCACTTT. Amino acid sequence: CASSEGRVRNSPLHF.

The chain combines TRBV6-5 with TRBJ2-7; D may be TRBD2 (5 bases). Trimming took 6 bases from V and 4 from J, leaving 16 bases between them. The CDR3 totals 14 residues. The germline V gene has CDR1 MNHEY and CDR2 SVGAGI. The CDR3 here is CASRVGGSEYEQYV. The CDR3 DNA sequence: TGTGCCAGCAGGGTGGGCGGGTCCGAATACGAGCAGTACGTC.

This sequence joins TRBV6-5 and TRBJ1-2; possible D gene TRBD1, 5 bases. Germline CDR1 reads MNHEY; CDR2 reads SVGAGI. This CDR3 contains 15 residues. The V and J ends lost 3 bases and 7 bases respectively, with 18 bases between them. CDR3 sequence: CASSYTRRGDGGYTF. The DNA for the CDR3 is TGTGCCAGCAGTTATACTAGGCGGGGGGATGGTGGCTACACCTTC.

This chain connects TRBV18 to TRBJ2-1, with 10 bases fitting TRBD2. The CDR3 runs 16 residues. Germline CDR1 and CDR2: KGHSH and LQKENI. The junction had 10 bases not matched to a gene; V was cut back by 2 bases and J by 9 bases. The chain's CDR3 is CASSPRAGGPGGEQFF. The CDR3 DNA sequence: TGTGCCAGCTCACCAAGAGCGGGAGGGCCTGGGGGTGAGCAGTTCTTC. Based on the CDR3 plus reference TRBV18 and TRBJ2-1, the full variable domain is NAGVMQNPRHLVRRRGQEARLRCSPMKGHSHVYWYRQLPEEGLKFMVYLQKENIIDESGMPKERFSAEFPKEGPSILRIQQVVRGDSAAYFCASSPRAGGPGGEQFFGPGTRLTVL.

The chain links TRBV5-1 to TRBJ1-5; D remains ambiguous. The germline V and J ends were trimmed by 4 bases and 9 bases, with 14 bases remaining between them. The CDR3 spans 13 residues. Germline loops: CDR1 SGHRS, CDR2 YFSETQ. CDR3 protein: CASSREAGAPQHF. The CDR3, as DNA: TGCGCCAGCAGCCGGGAAGCGGGCGCGCCCCAGCATTTT.